This T cell receptor beta chain was captured by sequencing in a study of vaccination and CD4 T cells after COVID-19. About the study: The convalescents, six males and four females, included two who were Hispanic. Overall study findings and caveats: Analysis covered relatively few convalescent patients and lacked any early post-infection timepoints. The median number of SARS-CoV-2-reactive clonotypes increased from approximately 21 to 40, a change that did not reach significance.

CD4+ T cells that had been cultured provided DNA sequenced with the Oncomine TCR Beta short-read assay. Using its own MiXCR run on the PCR reads, TCRdb lists one record per CDR3 protein. Seen here are roughly 8,500 distinct CDR3 sequences, roughly half observed once, and the top ten hold under 40%. Treatment of the sample: approximately nine-day PBMC culture with coronavirus spike peptide pools or control peptides (ViraFEST assay). Concerning this clonotype: The antigen remains undetermined.

This TCR came from a human donor who had recovered from COVID-19. Sequencing was performed on CD4+ T cells from blood, cultured in vitro.

The CDR3 loop is CASSHRSTGTEAFF. The CDR3 nucleotides are TGTGCCAGCAGTCATAGGTCGACAGGCACTGAAGCTTTCTTT. The chain combines TRBV12-3 or TRBV12-4 with TRBJ1-1, with D maybe TRBD1 (6 bases). This CDR3 has 14 amino acids. V gave up 5 bases and J gave up 4 bases, with 14 bases separating them.